This T cell receptor beta chain was found in a study of blood T cell repertoires in COVID-19. Study context: Samples representing acute and convalescent COVID-19 were sourced from the United States, Italy and Spain. The cDNA or gDNA used as material had been derived from T cells, B-cell-depleted T cells, or PBMCs.

CDR1 and CDR2 from the germline V gene are LNHDA and SQIVND (reference sequence). The CDR3 covers 13 residues. V was trimmed by 8 bases and J by 3 bases, leaving 11 bases between them. Under the authors' procedure: The assay estimated nucleated cells by amplifying reference gene primers. The method was immunoSEQ multiplex PCR; TCRdb's version includes in-frame clones alone and lacks a portion of them. V and J calls and clone size are those listed in that table; D and trimming were worked out from the DNA. The sample carries over 150,000 clones, around 85% recorded once. Seattle-derived patients entered the study during active infection and were followed longitudinally.

The receptor was derived from a woman older than 75 with COVID-19, enrolled during active disease. V gene TRBV19 combines with J gene TRBJ1-5; the D gene is possibly TRBD1 (6 bases). Specimen: peripheral blood. In DNA, the CDR3 is TGTGCCAGTCAACAGGGAGTCAATCAGCCCCAGCATTTT. This translates into CASQQGVNQPQHF.